A selection of T cell receptor beta chains follows, all from one sample in a study of blood T cell repertoires in COVID-19. TCRdb's copy holds only in-frame clones and misses some; the assay was immunoSEQ multiplex PCR. The sample yields around 81,000 clones, approximately 86% seen once. The specimen was peripheral blood. The receptors stem from a woman aged 60 to 75 with acute or convalescent COVID-19. Each CDR3 is given with its conserved first and last residue. D genes are given only for firm matches. Rows may omit the clone size; those that give it use once, few, many or a size class.

J gene: TRBJ2-5; V gene: TRBV7-6; clone size: NA; D gene: TRBD2; CDR3 protein: CASSLVVAGPQETQYF; CDR3 DNA: TGTGCCAGCAGCTTAGTTGTAGCGGGACCACAAGAGACCCAGTACTTC
J gene: TRBJ1-3; V gene: TRBV19; clone size: few; D gene: TRBD1; CDR3 protein: CASTKGAGALRTSIYF; CDR3 DNA: TGTGCCAGTACCAAGGGGGCAGGGGCCCTTCGGACCTCCATATATTTT
J gene: TRBJ2-7; V gene: TRBV6-5; clone size: once; D gene: NA; CDR3 protein: CASSYSAGLVRNEQYF; CDR3 DNA: TGTGCCAGCAGTTACTCAGCAGGACTCGTTCGGAACGAGCAGTACTTC
J gene: TRBJ2-5; V gene: TRBV29-1; clone size: NA; D gene: TRBD2; CDR3 protein: CSARTRLAEETQYF; CDR3 DNA: TGCAGCGCCCGGACCAGACTAGCGGAAGAGACCCAGTACTTC
J gene: TRBJ1-2; V gene: TRBV29-1; clone size: NA; D gene: NA; CDR3 protein: CSVGGGDPILNYGYTF; CDR3 DNA: TGCAGCGTTGGAGGTGGAGACCCCATCCTTAACTATGGCTACACCTTC
J gene: TRBJ2-1; V gene: TRBV24-1; clone size: NA; D gene: TRBD2; CDR3 protein: CATSDSWTSGRAVNEQFF; CDR3 DNA: TGTGCCACCAGTGATTCGTGGACTAGCGGGAGGGCCGTGAATGAGCAGTTCTTC
J gene: TRBJ2-5; V gene: TRBV15; clone size: NA; D gene: TRBD2; CDR3 protein: CATGRDGAQETQYF; CDR3 DNA: TGTGCCACCGGGAGGGACGGAGCCCAAGAGACCCAGTACTTC
J gene: TRBJ1-2; V gene: TRBV7-9; clone size: NA; D gene: NA; CDR3 protein: CASSLIGTSDYGYTF; CDR3 DNA: TGTGCCAGCAGCTTAATCGGGACAAGCGACTATGGCTACACCTTC
J gene: TRBJ1-2; V gene: TRBV7-9; clone size: NA; D gene: TRBD1; CDR3 protein: CASSLGARGAVSYTF; CDR3 DNA: TGTGCCAGCAGCTTAGGTGCCAGGGGGGCCGTAAGCTACACCTTC
J gene: TRBJ2-7; V gene: TRBV19; clone size: once; D gene: TRBD1; CDR3 protein: CASRPTGESYEQYF; CDR3 DNA: TGTGCCAGTAGACCGACAGGGGAATCCTACGAGCAGTACTTC
J gene: TRBJ1-2; V gene: TRBV28; clone size: once; D gene: NA; CDR3 protein: CASSQRGTYGYTF; CDR3 DNA: TGTGCCAGCAGCCAACGGGGTACCTATGGCTACACCTTC
J gene: TRBJ2-1; V gene: TRBV21-1; clone size: once; D gene: NA; CDR3 protein: CASSNPLGTSGTYNEQFF; CDR3 DNA: TGTGCCAGCAGCAACCCATTAGGGACTAGCGGCACCTACAATGAGCAGTTCTTC
J gene: TRBJ1-2; V gene: TRBV7-2; clone size: NA; D gene: NA; CDR3 protein: CASSLAGVNYGYTF; CDR3 DNA: TGTGCCAGCAGCTTAGCCGGGGTTAACTATGGCTACACCTTC
J gene: TRBJ1-1; V gene: TRBV7-2; clone size: NA; D gene: NA; CDR3 protein: CASSFKRTEEAFF; CDR3 DNA: TGTGCCAGCAGCTTTAAGAGGACAGAAGAAGCTTTCTTT
J gene: TRBJ2-1; V gene: TRBV6-6; clone size: NA; D gene: TRBD1; CDR3 protein: CASSYGGQGGWNEQFF; CDR3 DNA: TGTGCCAGCAGTTACGGAGGACAGGGCGGGTGGAATGAGCAGTTCTTC
J gene: TRBJ1-6; V gene: TRBV9; clone size: few; D gene: NA; CDR3 protein: CASSLQTGNSPLHF; CDR3 DNA: TGTGCCAGCAGCCTTCAGACAGGCAATTCACCCCTCCACTTT
J gene: TRBJ2-5; V gene: TRBV28; clone size: NA; D gene: TRBD2; CDR3 protein: CASSFPAGGGEETQYF; CDR3 DNA: TGTGCCAGCAGTTTCCCAGCGGGGGGAGGTGAGGAGACCCAGTACTTC
J gene: TRBJ2-1; V gene: TRBV5-6; clone size: few; D gene: TRBD1; CDR3 protein: CASSLDRGAYNEQFF; CDR3 DNA: TGTGCCAGCAGCTTGGACAGGGGAGCCTACAATGAGCAGTTCTTC
J gene: TRBJ2-7; V gene: TRBV20-1; clone size: NA; D gene: NA; CDR3 protein: CSVSQEYEQYF; CDR3 DNA: TGCAGTGTCTCACAGGAATACGAGCAGTACTTC
J gene: TRBJ2-7; V gene: TRBV6-2/TRBV6-3; clone size: NA; D gene: TRBD1; CDR3 protein: CASSYGGQASEQYF; CDR3 DNA: TGTGCCAGCAGTTACGGAGGACAGGCTAGCGAGCAGTACTTC
J gene: TRBJ2-3; V gene: TRBV7-3; clone size: once; D gene: NA; CDR3 protein: CASSAQTDTDTQYF; CDR3 DNA: TGTGCCAGCAGCGCACAGACAGACACAGATACGCAGTATTTT
J gene: TRBJ1-2; V gene: TRBV28; clone size: NA; D gene: NA; CDR3 protein: CASSLDSSVYGYTF; CDR3 DNA: TGTGCCAGCAGTTTAGACAGTTCCGTCTATGGCTACACCTTC
J gene: TRBJ2-5; V gene: TRBV7-3; clone size: NA; D gene: NA; CDR3 protein: CASSFDRQETQYF; CDR3 DNA: TGTGCCAGCAGCTTTGACAGACAAGAGACCCAGTACTTC
J gene: TRBJ2-2; V gene: TRBV5-1; clone size: NA; D gene: NA; CDR3 protein: CASSFGGNTGELFF; CDR3 DNA: TGCGCCAGCAGCTTCGGAGGGAACACCGGGGAGCTGTTTTTT
J gene: TRBJ2-7; V gene: TRBV10-2; clone size: NA; D gene: NA; CDR3 protein: CASSNLRGHYEQYF; CDR3 DNA: TGCGCCAGCAGTAATCTCAGGGGACACTACGAGCAGTACTTC
J gene: TRBJ2-1; V gene: TRBV11-3; clone size: NA; D gene: TRBD2; CDR3 protein: CASSPPTSGGYNEQFF; CDR3 DNA: TGTGCCAGCAGCCCTCCTACTAGCGGGGGCTACAATGAGCAGTTCTTC
J gene: TRBJ2-7; V gene: TRBV27; clone size: NA; D gene: TRBD2; CDR3 protein: CASSASGRATYEQYF; CDR3 DNA: TGTGCCAGCAGCGCAAGCGGGAGGGCGACCTACGAGCAGTACTTC
J gene: TRBJ1-1; V gene: TRBV18; clone size: NA; D gene: NA; CDR3 protein: CASSPTDSREAFF; CDR3 DNA: TGTGCCAGCTCACCCACGGACAGCCGTGAAGCTTTCTTT
J gene: TRBJ1-2; V gene: TRBV2; clone size: NA; D gene: NA; CDR3 protein: CASSAVNYGYTF; CDR3 DNA: TGTGCCAGCAGTGCCGTAAACTATGGCTACACCTTC
J gene: TRBJ2-7; V gene: TRBV29-1; clone size: NA; D gene: TRBD2; CDR3 protein: CSVWTSGSGEQYF; CDR3 DNA: TGCAGCGTTTGGACTAGCGGGAGCGGGGAGCAGTACTTC
J gene: TRBJ2-5; V gene: TRBV7-9; clone size: NA; D gene: TRBD2; CDR3 protein: CASSLVLAAETQYF; CDR3 DNA: TGTGCCAGCAGCTTAGTGCTAGCGGCGGAGACCCAGTACTTC
J gene: TRBJ1-2; V gene: TRBV28; clone size: NA; D gene: NA; CDR3 protein: CATAPGTTARGYTF; CDR3 DNA: TGTGCCACCGCCCCCGGGACAACCGCGAGAGGCTACACCTTC
J gene: TRBJ2-3; V gene: TRBV19; clone size: once; D gene: TRBD2; CDR3 protein: CASSALAGGTDTQYF; CDR3 DNA: TGTGCCAGTAGCGCACTAGCGGGGGGCACAGATACGCAGTATTTT
J gene: TRBJ2-7; V gene: TRBV6-5; clone size: NA; D gene: TRBD1; CDR3 protein: CASYSGGPSYEQYF; CDR3 DNA: TGTGCCAGCTACTCAGGGGGCCCCTCCTACGAGCAGTACTTC
J gene: TRBJ1-5; V gene: TRBV6-6; clone size: NA; D gene: TRBD1; CDR3 protein: CASRSERGPNQPQHF; CDR3 DNA: TGTGCCAGCAGGTCTGAGAGGGGGCCAAATCAGCCCCAGCATTTT
J gene: TRBJ2-7; V gene: TRBV7-2; clone size: NA; D gene: NA; CDR3 protein: CASSLKLVGGEQYF; CDR3 DNA: TGTGCCAGCAGCTTAAAGTTGGTAGGGGGCGAGCAGTACTTC
J gene: TRBJ1-5; V gene: TRBV7-9; clone size: NA; D gene: TRBD1; CDR3 protein: CASSPTGGNQPQHF; CDR3 DNA: TGTGCCAGCAGCCCAACAGGGGGAAATCAGCCCCAGCATTTT
J gene: TRBJ2-7; V gene: TRBV7-9; clone size: NA; D gene: NA; CDR3 protein: CASSISGEEQYF; CDR3 DNA: TGTGCCAGCAGCATATCAGGGGAAGAGCAGTACTTC
J gene: TRBJ1-1; V gene: TRBV7-8; clone size: NA; D gene: NA; CDR3 protein: CASSLAGASYINTEAFF; CDR3 DNA: TGTGCCAGCAGCTTAGCGGGGGCCTCCTACATCAACACTGAAGCTTTCTTT
J gene: TRBJ1-2; V gene: TRBV6-4; clone size: NA; D gene: NA; CDR3 protein: CASSDSIGGTYGYTF; CDR3 DNA: TGTGCCAGCAGTGACTCGATAGGGGGTACCTATGGCTACACCTTC
J gene: TRBJ2-2; V gene: TRBV4-3; clone size: NA; D gene: TRBD2; CDR3 protein: CASSPIPGGANTGELFF; CDR3 DNA: TGCGCCAGCAGCCCCATCCCCGGGGGGGCGAACACCGGGGAGCTGTTTTTT
J gene: TRBJ1-2; V gene: TRBV28; clone size: NA; D gene: NA; CDR3 protein: CASSPAGGTRGYTF; CDR3 DNA: TGTGCCAGCAGTCCCGCGGGCGGAACGAGAGGCTACACCTTC
J gene: TRBJ1-2; V gene: TRBV27; clone size: once; D gene: NA; CDR3 protein: CASSLYGEDGYTF; CDR3 DNA: TGTGCCAGCAGTTTATACGGGGAGGATGGCTACACCTTC
J gene: TRBJ2-5; V gene: TRBV9; clone size: once; D gene: NA; CDR3 protein: CASSVGDFQETQYF; CDR3 DNA: TGTGCCAGCAGCGTAGGGGACTTCCAAGAGACCCAGTACTTC
J gene: TRBJ2-3; V gene: TRBV9; clone size: NA; D gene: TRBD2; CDR3 protein: CASSDSTSGGITDTQYF; CDR3 DNA: TGTGCCAGCAGCGACTCGACTAGCGGGGGGATCACAGATACGCAGTATTTT
J gene: TRBJ1-1; V gene: TRBV5-6; clone size: NA; D gene: NA; CDR3 protein: CASSLFGPIGEAFF; CDR3 DNA: TGTGCCAGCAGCTTGTTTGGGCCAATCGGTGAAGCTTTCTTT
J gene: TRBJ1-2; V gene: TRBV6-5; clone size: few; D gene: NA; CDR3 protein: CASSYRGARYGYTF; CDR3 DNA: TGTGCCAGCAGTTACAGGGGCGCGAGATATGGCTACACCTTC
J gene: TRBJ1-1; V gene: TRBV2; clone size: NA; D gene: TRBD1; CDR3 protein: CASSVRGQSEAFF; CDR3 DNA: TGTGCCAGCAGTGTAAGGGGGCAATCTGAAGCTTTCTTT
J gene: TRBJ2-1; V gene: TRBV3-1/TRBV3-2; clone size: NA; D gene: TRBD2; CDR3 protein: CASSLTGTSNGEQFF; CDR3 DNA: TGTGCCAGCAGCTTAACCGGGACTAGTAATGGTGAGCAGTTCTTC
J gene: TRBJ1-3; V gene: TRBV6-6; clone size: NA; D gene: TRBD1; CDR3 protein: CATRDRDFSGNTIYF; CDR3 DNA: TGTGCGACCCGGGACAGGGATTTCTCTGGAAACACCATATATTTT
J gene: TRBJ1-2; V gene: TRBV28; clone size: once; D gene: TRBD1; CDR3 protein: CASRGGQGIGGYTF; CDR3 DNA: TGTGCCAGCAGGGGGGGACAGGGGATTGGTGGCTACACCTTC
J gene: TRBJ2-7; V gene: TRBV9; clone size: NA; D gene: NA; CDR3 protein: CASSPQGKTFHEQYF; CDR3 DNA: TGTGCCAGCAGCCCACAGGGTAAGACATTCCACGAGCAGTACTTC
J gene: TRBJ2-7; V gene: TRBV19; clone size: NA; D gene: NA; CDR3 protein: CASSPLGHEQYF; CDR3 DNA: TGTGCCAGTAGCCCCCTGGGCCACGAGCAGTACTTC
J gene: TRBJ1-1; V gene: TRBV2; clone size: once; D gene: NA; CDR3 protein: CASSEVSGTGGTEAFF; CDR3 DNA: TGTGCCAGCAGTGAAGTCTCGGGTACCGGGGGCACTGAAGCTTTCTTT
J gene: TRBJ1-2; V gene: TRBV28; clone size: once; D gene: NA; CDR3 protein: CASSSTEGGYTF; CDR3 DNA: TGTGCCAGCAGTTCCACAGAGGGTGGCTACACCTTC
J gene: TRBJ2-7; V gene: TRBV28; clone size: NA; D gene: NA; CDR3 protein: CASSLGGAWSSYEQYF; CDR3 DNA: TGTGCCAGCAGTTTAGGGGGGGCTTGGAGCTCCTACGAGCAGTACTTC
J gene: TRBJ2-7; V gene: TRBV18; clone size: NA; D gene: NA; CDR3 protein: CASSPRLAQSSYEQYF; CDR3 DNA: TGTGCCAGCTCCCCGAGATTAGCCCAGAGCTCCTACGAGCAGTACTTC
J gene: TRBJ2-4; V gene: TRBV7-2; clone size: NA; D gene: TRBD1; CDR3 protein: CASSAGTEGNIQYF; CDR3 DNA: TGTGCCAGCAGCGCCGGGACAGAAGGCAACATTCAGTACTTC
J gene: TRBJ2-2; V gene: TRBV18; clone size: NA; D gene: NA; CDR3 protein: CASSPPTRTGELFF; CDR3 DNA: TGTGCCAGCTCCCCCCCCACGCGGACCGGGGAGCTGTTTTTT
J gene: TRBJ2-7; V gene: TRBV7-2; clone size: few; D gene: TRBD1; CDR3 protein: CASSLGRTGSTYEQYF; CDR3 DNA: TGTGCCAGCAGCTTAGGCAGGACAGGGTCAACCTACGAGCAGTACTTC